This TCR beta chain was recorded in a study of somatic mutations in cytotoxic T cells in rheumatoid arthritis (dated by TCRdb to the late 2010s). With regard to the full study: A FACSAria II or Sony SH800 was used to flow-sort some V beta antibody-stained T-cell populations at nearly 100% purity, and TCRB sequencing was also done on sorted V beta1+ cells. The study asked whether expanded CD8+ T-cell clones in newly diagnosed, untreated rheumatoid arthritis carry somatic mutations, and used TCRB deep sequencing to characterize clonality. A total of 65 rheumatoid arthritis patients and about 21 healthy controls underwent TCRB deep sequencing. The median ages of the patient and control groups were essentially identical. The paper's findings and limits, for the study overall: The expanded CD8+ clones had unknown antigen targets, and not appearing in virus-specific databases did not rule out that they were virus-specific. CD8+ clonality increased with age in patients (Spearman r of about 0.45) but not in healthy controls. The largest CD8+ clone made up more than 20% of CD8+ cells in about an eighth of the 65 patients, and blood and synovial fluid shared several identical CD8+ TCRB sequences. The slight TRBV07 underrepresentation in patients was not adjusted for multiple comparisons. CD8+ T-cell clonality in rheumatoid arthritis patients was not significantly different from that in age-matched healthy controls.

Genomic DNA underwent TCRB CDR3 sequencing using the immunoSEQ assay. As for the original processing: The analyses included only productive TCRB rearrangements. Clonality was expressed as a Shannon entropy-based productive clonality index, with each clone defined by a unique TCRB CDR3 sequence. The template counts of each clone relative to the total templates per sample were used to calculate repertoire overlap between two samples. V-gene usage measured by flow cytometry correlated with TCRB sequencing V-gene usage, with a Spearman r of less than 0.65. TCRdb took this table from immuneACCESS and kept in-frame rearrangements with V and J called. Such tables lack part of the clones; where checked against another copy, unresolved V genes explain under half of the gap, and the rest is unexplained. D and trimming come from the DNA, and the V and J calls and clone size come from that table. In all, the sample holds about 20,000 clones, and 85% to 90% of those were seen once. The ten biggest clones cover approximately 20% of the sample.

This clone was seen just once. Which antigen it targets is not known. No much larger clone exists at a distance of one base, and base qualities are not known. Via the germline V gene, CDR1 is MDHEN and CDR2 SYDVKM. The CDR3 goes from the cysteine to the phenylalanine over 11 residues. Left in the record is the CDR3 DNA by itself, 33 bases read in frame from the first base. The V and J ends are trimmed by 10 bases and 11 bases, leaving 17 bases between them. Healthy controls were approximately 18 blood donors whose buffy coats were used, with a median age of roughly 55 years (range roughly 20-80) and around 55% female. Flow cytometry confirmed the purity of CD4+ and CD8+ cells that had been isolated by positive magnetic bead selection on an AutoMACS. Ficoll-Paque PLUS density gradient separation was used to isolate peripheral blood mononuclear cells. DNA from CD4-enriched, CD8-enriched or PBMC samples was extracted using Nucleospin Tissue or Tissue XS kits and then quantified on a Qubit 2.0 fluorometer.

The specimen was CD8+ T cells sorted from blood. This sequence was found in a woman aged 50 to 60 in good health. The rearranged chain carries TRBV28 and TRBJ1-1; possibly the D gene is TRBD1, per 5 matching bases. The CDR3 sequence is CATVGGTDAFF. The DNA sequence reads TGTGCCACCGTCGGGGGGACGGATGCTTTCTTT.